This T cell receptor (beta chain) was sequenced for a study of blood T cell repertoires in COVID-19. About the study: Sites in the United States, Italy and Spain provided acute and convalescent COVID-19 samples.

Original analysis: Using reference gene primer amplification, nucleated cell counts were estimated. Generated by immunoSEQ multiplex PCR, the TCRdb table keeps only in-frame clones and is missing some. The DNA was the basis for D and trimming; V, J and clone size are from that table. Seen here are about 130,000 clones, about four fifths observed once, and the top ten hold 3%. The CDR3 runs 13 residues. Germline assignment: CDR1 SGHDT and CDR2 YYEEEE. V was shortened by 2 bases and J by 4 bases, with 9 bases between the two germline ends. The gene calls are TRBV5-6 and TRBJ1-1; TRBD1 might be the D (5 bases). The TCR sequence derives from a woman older than 75 with acute or convalescent COVID-19. The specimen sequenced was peripheral blood. DNA for the CDR3: TGTGCCAGCAGCTTCACCGGGGGCACTGAAGCTTTCTTT. Its protein product is CASSFTGGTEAFF.